The entry below describes one T cell receptor beta chain. Its antigen is undetermined. This sample was taken from a study of human T cells and chemical hapten exposure. Study-level information: The use of 2% DPC on roughly 2 cm by roughly 2 cm of upper inner arm skin constituted sensitization. Study-wide points: Against controls, expanded TCRs gave rise to significantly more large CDR3 similarity clusters.

This CDR3 contains 12 residues. Germline-derived CDR1 and CDR2 are MDHEN and SYDVKM. V was trimmed by 4 bases and J by 6 bases, leaving 8 bases between them. The time point here: pre-sensitization, week 0. Treatment of the sample: therapeutic diphenylcyclopropenone sensitization with weekly scalp DPC. MiXCR, applied by TCRdb to the RACE reads, yields one record per CDR3 protein. Of 85,000 to 120,000 distinct CDR3 sequences in the sample, around 12% were seen once. This sample comprised whole blood, obtained in connection with sensitization to the hapten diphenylcyclopropenone (DPC). This chain links TRBV28 with TRBJ2-3, with unresolved D. The receptor was derived from a woman in her forties or fifties with alopecia areata. Some clones in this sample may be carry-over from other donors' samples. The CDR3 here is CASSSVPDTQYF. The CDR3 DNA sequence: TGTGCCAGCAGTTCTGTTCCCGATACGCAGTATTTT.